This T cell receptor beta chain was identified in a study of T cells in Graves' hyperthyroidism and ophthalmopathy. Study observations and caveats: A median around 6 months before onset, the model predicted ophthalmopathy. Ophthalmopathy and stable hyperthyroidism were told apart by a 13 V-J model.

This clonotype was found once. Its antigen is undetermined. V was clipped by 5 bases and J by 9 bases; unmatched bases: 17. CDR3 length equals 16 residues. Germline V gene data show CDR1 as SGHTA and CDR2 as FQGNSA. RNA transcripts yielded amplified TCR beta CDR3 regions. Primed by the HTBI set, a first-round RT-PCR was run on the TCR CDR3. In TCRdb, the multiplex PCR reads were re-called with MiXCR into one record per CDR3 protein. This sample carries tens of thousands of distinct CDR3 sequences, roughly 52% of them seen once, and the ten largest clones take 9.5% to 15%. The sequencing input was blood. This sequence was found in a woman between 25 and 40 years old with Graves' ophthalmopathy. This chain joins TRBV7-2 and TRBJ2-7, with 9 bases that match TRBD2. The CDR3 bases are TGTGCCAGCAGCCTCCCCCCGGGACTAGCTGATGAGGGGCAGTACTTC. It yields the protein CASSLPPGLADEGQYF.